The clone carrying this T cell receptor (beta chain) was seen once. The sample comes from a study of blood T cell repertoires in COVID-19. Study-level information: Some COVID-19 samples were acute and others convalescent; all came from the United States, Italy and Spain. T cells, B-cell-depleted T cells, or PBMCs provided the cDNA or gDNA that served as material.

The junction had 3 bases not matched to a gene; V was cut back by 5 bases and J by 5 bases. The CDR3 has 13 residues. Germline CDR1 and CDR2: MNHEY and SVGAGI. Original processing methods: Scientists estimated how many nucleated cells there were by amplifying reference gene primers. Sequencing was performed with immunoSEQ multiplex PCR; in TCRdb, only in-frame clones are kept and a portion is missing. V, J and clone size are taken as reported in that table, and D and trimming were inferred from the DNA itself. This sample has under 55,000 clones, with 75% to 90% found just once. The rearrangement uses TRBV6-5 and TRBJ1-2; 9 nucleotides line up with TRBD1. Sequenced material: peripheral blood. The source of this sequence is a human donor in a cohort sampled during active COVID-19. CDR3 sequence reads: CASSTGGHYGYTF. For the CDR3, the DNA is TGTGCCAGCAGTACAGGGGGCCATTATGGCTACACCTTC.